Shown below are 2 T cell receptor beta chains from a single sample sequenced in a study of shared clonotypes between healthy human individuals. Data came from immunoSEQ multiplex PCR; TCRdb stores just in-frame clones and leaves some out. There are some 1,100,000 clones in the sample; roughly 74% occur only once, and 0.4% to 0.55% lies in the top ten. The sequencing input was memory CD4+ T cells from PBMCs. Stated subset: CD45RA-negative fraction. Every receptor here comes from a man younger than 35 in good health. Some clones in this sample may be carry-over from other donors' samples.

This clone was counted between two and nine times. This sequence joins TRBV5-1 and TRBJ1-1; D is undetermined. CDR3 size: 14 residues. Germline CDR1 and CDR2: SGHRS and YFSETQ. V was trimmed by 2 bases and J by 0 bases, leaving 8 bases between them. CDR3 sequence: CASSFASMNTEAFF. Here the CDR3 DNA reads TGCGCCAGCAGCTTTGCGTCAATGAACACTGAAGCTTTCTTT.

Here the CDR3 reads CASSFSLAGVSEQYF. CDR3 bases: TGTGCCAGCAGTTTCTCTCTAGCGGGAGTGAGCGAGCAGTACTTC. The chain joins TRBV28 to TRBJ2-7; 10 bases align to TRBD2. CDR1 and CDR2 (germline): MDHEN, SYDVKM. V gave up 3 bases and J gave up 6 bases; unmatched junction bases: 8. This CDR3 is 15 amino acids long. Full variable domain (rest looked up from reference TRBV28 and TRBJ2-7): DVKVTQSSRYLVKRTGEKVFLECVQDMDHENMFWYRQDPGLGLRLIYFSYDVKMKEKGDIPEGYSVSREKKERFSLILESASTNQTSMYLCASSFSLAGVSEQYFGPGTRLTVT.